This TCR beta chain was observed in a study of T-cell reconstitution after alpha-beta-depleted transplantation in children. Germline-derived CDR1 and CDR2 are MGHRA and YSYEKL. This CDR3 spans 18 amino acids. The V end lost 2 bases, the J end lost 3 bases, and 20 bases lay between the germline ends. This sample's TCRbeta library carried unique molecular identifier barcodes. Using its own MiXCR run on the PCR reads, TCRdb lists one record per CDR3 protein. Here the sample spans a few hundred thousand distinct CDR3 sequences, 10% being singletons. This rearrangement joins TRBV4-1 to TRBJ1-5; tentatively, D is TRBD1 (5 bases). The sequencing used PBMCs from the stem cell graft donor, collected from the stem cell graft. The clonotype comes from a human donor who donated a stem cell graft to a child with acute lymphoblastic leukemia. The chain's CDR3 is CASSQFISGGRVNQPQHF. In DNA form, the CDR3 reads TGCGCCAGCAGCCAATTCATCTCAGGTGGCAGGGTCAATCAGCCCCAGCATTTT.